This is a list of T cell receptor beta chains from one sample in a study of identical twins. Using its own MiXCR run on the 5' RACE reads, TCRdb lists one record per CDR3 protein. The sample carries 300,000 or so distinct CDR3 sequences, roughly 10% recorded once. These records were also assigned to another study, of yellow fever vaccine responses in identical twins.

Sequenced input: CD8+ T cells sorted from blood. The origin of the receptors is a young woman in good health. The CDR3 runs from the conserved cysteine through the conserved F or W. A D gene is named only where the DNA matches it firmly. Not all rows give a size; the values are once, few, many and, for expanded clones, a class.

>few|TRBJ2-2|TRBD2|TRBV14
CASSQGRLAGNTGELFF
TGTGCCAGCAGCCAAGGACGGCTAGCGGGAAACACCGGGGAGCTGTTTTTT
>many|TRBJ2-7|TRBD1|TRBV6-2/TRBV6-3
CASTRTGGREQYF
TGTGCCAGCACCCGGACAGGGGGCCGGGAGCAGTACTTC
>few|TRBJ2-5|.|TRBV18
CASSPTGYQETQYF
TGTGCCAGCTCACCCACGGGGTACCAAGAGACCCAGTACTTC
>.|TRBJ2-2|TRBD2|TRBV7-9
CASRTKGLAGGTGELFF
TGTGCCAGCAGAACCAAGGGACTAGCGGGAGGAACCGGGGAGCTGTTTTTT
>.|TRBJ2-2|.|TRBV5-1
CASRGDQGVNTGELFF
TGCGCCAGCAGGGGAGACCAGGGAGTAAACACCGGGGAGCTGTTTTTT
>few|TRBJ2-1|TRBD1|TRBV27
CASSSRQGMDNEQFF
TGTGCCAGCAGTTCCCGACAGGGGATGGACAATGAGCAGTTCTTC
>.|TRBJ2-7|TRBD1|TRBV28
CASSTLTGSYEQYF
TGTGCCAGCAGTACATTGACAGGGTCGTACGAGCAGTACTTC
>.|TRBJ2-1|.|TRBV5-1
CASSPDGEAEQFF
TGCGCCAGCAGCCCGGACGGAGAGGCTGAGCAGTTCTTC
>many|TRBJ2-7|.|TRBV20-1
CSAPLDRSSYEQYF
TGCAGTGCTCCCCTGGACAGAAGCTCCTACGAGCAGTACTTC
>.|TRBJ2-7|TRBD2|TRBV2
CASRGTKQYF
TGTGCCAGCAGAGGGACTAAGCAGTACTTC
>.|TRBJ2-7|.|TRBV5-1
CASSLASRTGRDEQYF
TGCGCCAGCAGCTTGGCCTCAAGGACAGGGAGGGACGAGCAGTACTTC
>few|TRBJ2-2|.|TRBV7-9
CASSLSSAVPPGELFF
TGTGCCAGCAGCTTATCATCAGCGGTACCTCCCGGGGAGCTGTTTTTT
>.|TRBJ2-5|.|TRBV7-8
CASSSTSGETQYF
TGTGCCAGCAGCTCAACGTCTGGAGAGACCCAGTACTTC
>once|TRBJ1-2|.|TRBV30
CVWSVEGRGYTF
TGTGTCTGGAGTGTGGAGGGACGTGGCTACACCTTC
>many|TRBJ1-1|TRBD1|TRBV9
CASRKLPGQGFLTEAFF
TGTGCCAGCAGAAAATTGCCGGGACAGGGTTTTCTCACTGAAGCTTTCTTT
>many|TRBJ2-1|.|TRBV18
CASSPSGDSYNEQFF
TGTGCCAGCTCACCAAGCGGGGACAGCTACAATGAGCAGTTCTTC
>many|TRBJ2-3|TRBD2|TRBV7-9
CASSRLLAADTQYF
TGTGCCAGCAGCCGCCTACTAGCGGCAGATACGCAGTATTTT
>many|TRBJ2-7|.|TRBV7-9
CASSLGVGWNEQYF
TGTGCCAGCAGCTTAGGTGTGGGCTGGAACGAGCAGTACTTC
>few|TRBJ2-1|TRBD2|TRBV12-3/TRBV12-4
CASMGTSLINEQFF
TGTGCCAGCATGGGGACTAGCTTGATCAATGAGCAGTTCTTC
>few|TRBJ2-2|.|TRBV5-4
CASSLSRYTGELFF
TGTGCCAGCAGCTTGAGTAGATACACCGGGGAGCTGTTTTTT
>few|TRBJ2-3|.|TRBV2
CASSEPTDLSTDTQYF
TGTGCCAGCAGTGAACCGACGGACCTTAGCACAGATACGCAGTATTTT
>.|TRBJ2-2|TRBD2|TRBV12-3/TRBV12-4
CASSSGLAGGTSGELFF
TGTGCCAGCAGTTCGGGACTAGCGGGAGGGACGTCCGGGGAGCTGTTTTTT
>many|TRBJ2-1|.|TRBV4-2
CASSQASGFEGEQFF
TGTGCCAGCAGCCAAGCGTCGGGATTCGAAGGGGAGCAGTTCTTC
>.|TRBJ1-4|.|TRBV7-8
CASSFSSAVNEKLFF
TGTGCCAGCAGCTTTTCGTCGGCAGTTAATGAAAAACTGTTTTTT
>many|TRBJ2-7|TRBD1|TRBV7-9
CASSSGTGTHSYEQYF
TGTGCCAGCAGCTCCGGGACAGGGACGCACTCCTACGAGCAGTACTTC
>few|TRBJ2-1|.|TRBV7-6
CASSQGAEGNEQFF
TGTGCCAGCAGCCAAGGGGCAGAGGGCAATGAGCAGTTCTTC
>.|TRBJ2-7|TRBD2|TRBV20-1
CSAPHSYPGLAGITITYEQYF
TGCAGTGCTCCCCACAGTTATCCGGGACTAGCGGGGATTACTATCACCTACGAGCAGTACTTC
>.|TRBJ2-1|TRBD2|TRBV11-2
CASSTPGTSGIVPTGNVQFF
TGTGCCAGCAGCACACCCGGGACTAGCGGGATAGTCCCTACGGGGAATGTGCAGTTCTTC
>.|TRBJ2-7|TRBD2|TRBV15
CATSRSRAGEEPYEQYF
TGTGCCACCAGCAGATCTCGGGCGGGAGAAGAACCCTACGAGCAGTACTTC
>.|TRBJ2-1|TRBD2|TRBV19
CASSPSGGASEQFF
TGTGCCAGTAGTCCCAGCGGGGGGGCCAGTGAGCAGTTCTTC
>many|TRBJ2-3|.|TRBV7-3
CASSDGDTQYF
TGTGCCAGCAGCGACGGGGATACGCAGTATTTT
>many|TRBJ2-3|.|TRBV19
CASSGASEVDTQYF
TGTGCCAGTAGTGGGGCTAGCGAAGTAGATACGCAGTATTTT
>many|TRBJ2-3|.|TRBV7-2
CASSLSELSSTDTQYF
TGTGCCAGCAGCTTATCAGAGTTATCTAGCACAGATACGCAGTATTTT
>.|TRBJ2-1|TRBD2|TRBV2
CASSSTSGIYNEQFF
TGTGCCAGCAGTTCCACTAGCGGAATTTACAATGAGCAGTTCTTC
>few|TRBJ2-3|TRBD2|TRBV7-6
CASSEIAGGNTDTQYF
TGTGCCAGCAGCGAAATAGCGGGGGGGAACACAGATACGCAGTATTTT
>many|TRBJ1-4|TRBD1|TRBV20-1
CSARTGGGVGEKLFF
TGCAGTGCTAGGACAGGGGGCGGCGTAGGGGAAAAACTGTTTTTT
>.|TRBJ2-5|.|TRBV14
CASRTGFQETQYF
TGTGCCAGCAGAACAGGGTTCCAAGAGACCCAGTACTTC
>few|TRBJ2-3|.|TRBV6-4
CASSLSPPGTVMQTSTDTQYF
TGTGCCAGCAGCCTCTCGCCCCCAGGGACGGTGATGCAAACTAGCACAGATACGCAGTATTTT
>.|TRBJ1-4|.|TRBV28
CASSLGGMNEKLFF
TGTGCCAGCAGTTTGGGAGGAATGAATGAAAAACTGTTTTTT
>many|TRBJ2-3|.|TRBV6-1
CASSQGRGDTQYF
TGTGCCAGCAGCCAAGGGAGAGGGGATACGCAGTATTTT
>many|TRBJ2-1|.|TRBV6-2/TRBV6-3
CASSYPLVADNEQFF
TGTGCCAGCAGTTATCCCTTGGTAGCGGACAATGAGCAGTTCTTC
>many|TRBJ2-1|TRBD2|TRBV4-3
CASSPRTSGRDNEQFF
TGCGCCAGCAGCCCGCGGACTAGCGGGAGGGACAATGAGCAGTTCTTC
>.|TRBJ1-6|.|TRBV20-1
CSARNEGLTSSPLHF
TGCAGTGCTAGAAACGAGGGGTTAACTTCTTCACCCCTCCACTTT
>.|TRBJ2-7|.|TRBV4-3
CASSQDLRVPSYEQYF
TGCGCCAGCAGCCAAGATTTGAGGGTCCCCTCCTACGAGCAGTACTTC
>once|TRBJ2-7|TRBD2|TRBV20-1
CSASTGLNFPVPYEQYF
TGCAGTGCTAGCACGGGACTAAACTTCCCCGTTCCCTACGAGCAGTACTTC
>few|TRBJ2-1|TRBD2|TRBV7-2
CASISRASGSSYNEQFF
TGTGCCAGCATAAGCCGGGCTAGCGGGAGCTCCTACAATGAGCAGTTCTTC
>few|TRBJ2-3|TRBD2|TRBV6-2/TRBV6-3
CASSPQSRTSIVSDTQYF
TGTGCCAGCAGTCCCCAAAGTAGGACTAGCATTGTGTCCGATACGCAGTATTTT
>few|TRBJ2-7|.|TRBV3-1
CASSGQNSYEQYF
TGTGCCAGCAGTGGGCAGAACTCCTACGAGCAGTACTTC
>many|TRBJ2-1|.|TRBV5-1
CASSAETSSYNEQFF
TGCGCCAGCAGCGCGGAGACGAGCTCCTACAATGAGCAGTTCTTC
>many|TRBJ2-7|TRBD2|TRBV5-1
CASSASGGAYEQYF
TGCGCCAGCAGCGCGAGCGGGGGGGCCTACGAGCAGTACTTC
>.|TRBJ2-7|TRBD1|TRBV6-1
CASIRLWTGADEQYF
TGTGCCAGCATCCGACTTTGGACAGGGGCTGACGAGCAGTACTTC
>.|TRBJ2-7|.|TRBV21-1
CASTHQGATYEQYF
TGTGCCAGCACCCACCAGGGGGCTACCTACGAGCAGTACTTC
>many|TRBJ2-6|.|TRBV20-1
CSARDAGSGANVLTF
TGCAGTGCTAGAGATGCTGGCTCTGGGGCCAACGTCCTGACTTTC
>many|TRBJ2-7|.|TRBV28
CASSLRDLITYEQYF
TGTGCCAGCAGTTTACGGGACCTCATAACCTACGAGCAGTACTTC
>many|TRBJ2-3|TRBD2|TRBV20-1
CSARGVLAGDADTQYF
TGCAGTGCTAGAGGGGTCCTAGCGGGAGACGCAGATACGCAGTATTTT